This entry describes one T cell receptor (beta chain). The antigen is not known. These data come from a study of CXCR3-negative and CXCR3-positive naive CD8 T cells. TRB cDNA libraries were made by UMI-labeled 5' RACE. From its re-call of the 5' RACE reads, TCRdb lists each CDR3 protein once, without DNA. The sample's table shows about 40,000 distinct CDR3 sequences. With more than 250,000 cells each, the CD8+ T cell subsets were individually sorted in triplicate. Findings and caveats of the study: Most assays were run on fresh PBMCs (CXCR3 expression partially decreased after cryopreservation). Memory cells differed in TRBV-TRBJ usage, but naive CXCR3-negative and CXCR3-positive cells had similar usage.

This CDR3 is built from 14 residues. Per germline, CDR1 MRHNA and CDR2 SNTAGT. Sequences were obtained from memory CD8+ T cells from blood. The genes are TRBV6-4 and TRBJ2-2; TCRdb calls TRBD1, which cannot be checked without DNA. The TCR was taken from a human donor in good health. Some clones in this sample may be carry-over from other donors' samples. The CDR3 protein is CASSDDGGHGELFF.